The 26 T cell receptor beta chains presented below share a single source sample, sequenced in a study of T-cell reconstitution after alpha-beta-depleted transplantation in children. As it was prepared, the TCRbeta library received unique molecular identifiers. Via MiXCR, TCRdb re-called the PCR reads, giving one row per CDR3 protein. The profile shows some 830,000 distinct CDR3 sequences, around 15% of them singletons. Source: PBMCs, mostly from graft donor cells, taken 360 days after TCRalphabeta/CD19-depleted stem cell transplant. Receptor source: a male patient aged 10 to 17 who had a stem cell transplant for acute lymphoblastic leukemia, so the T cells may come from the graft donor.

This clonotype showed up just a few times. The chain combines TRBV25-1 with TRBJ2-7; 9 bases are a match to TRBD1. This CDR3 has 16 amino acids. CDR1 and CDR2 (germline): MGHDK, SYGVNS. The V gene end was trimmed by 5 bases and the J gene end by 3 bases; junction bases not matched to a gene: 11. CDR3 sequence (DNA): TGTGCCAGCAGTCCCCCCAGGGGGACAGGGAGCTACGAGCAGTACTTC. Protein sequence: CASSPPRGTGSYEQYF.

This rearrangement joins TRBV6-5 to TRBJ2-5; 8 nucleotides align to TRBD2. This CDR3 spans 15 amino acids. Germline loops: CDR1 MNHEY, CDR2 SVGAGI. V lost 2 bases to trimming and J lost 5 bases; unmatched junction nucleotides: 7. CDR3 bases: TGTGCCAGCAGTTACCCGAGCGGGAGTGGGGAGACCCAGTACTTC. Translated: CASSYPSGSGETQYF.

This clonotype was observed a handful of times. CDR3 region: CASSLPVSRGNNEQFF. CDR3 bases: TGCGCCAGCAGCCTCCCGGTCTCCCGAGGGAACAATGAGCAGTTCTTC. The V and J genes are TRBV5-1 and TRBJ2-1, with D perhaps matching TRBD2 (5 bases). Looked up from germline, CDR1 is SGHRS and CDR2 is YFSETQ. The CDR3 has 16 residues. V shed 4 bases and J shed 5 bases, with 19 bases lying between them.

The chain has TRBV29-1 and TRBJ2-1, with D possibly being TRBD1 or TRBD2 (5 bases each). The CDR3 length is 13 residues. Germline V lookup: CDR1 SQVTM, CDR2 ANQGSEA. Deletions cut 3 bases from V and 7 bases from J, with 13 bases between. CDR3 loop: CSVEGESPNEQFF. CDR3 nucleotide sequence: TGCAGCGTTGAGGGGGAGTCTCCAAATGAGCAGTTCTTC.

The J gene is TRBJ1-2, the V gene TRBV24-1, with unresolved D. The CDR3 has 11 amino acids. Germline V lookup: CDR1 KGHDR, CDR2 SFDVKD. Trimming took off 4 bases at V and 4 bases at J, with 3 bases between the two ends. CDR3 in amino acids: CATSEGYGYTF. Here the CDR3 DNA reads TGTGCCACCAGTGAGGGCTATGGCTACACCTTC.

This clonotype was seen only a few times. This rearrangement joins TRBV19 to TRBJ1-5; possibly TRBD1 for D (6 bases). CDR3 length: 15 amino acids. Trimming left V 9 bases short and J 0 bases short, with 15 bases between. Per the germline V gene, CDR1 is LNHDA and CDR2 is SQIVND (reference sequence). CDR3 bases: TGTGCCAGCAGCTGGGGACAACATAGCAATCAGCCCCAGCATTTT. Translated, it gives CASSWGQHSNQPQHF.

This clonotype showed up just a few times. The CDR3 reads CASSPSSFGSGDEQYF. As DNA, the CDR3 is TGTGCCAGCTCACCGTCCAGTTTCGGGAGTGGCGACGAGCAGTACTTC. The chain carries TRBV18 and TRBJ2-7, with D possibly matching TRBD2 (6 bases). The CDR3 sequence is 16 residues long. V was clipped by 3 bases and J by 5 bases, with 20 bases between them. Germline values: CDR1 KGHSH, CDR2 LQKENI.

A word on this clonotype: Just one base apart from a much larger clone, this may be a read error. The chain couples TRBV10-3 to TRBJ2-7; 7 nucleotides align to TRBD2. Per germline, CDR1 ENHRY and CDR2 SYGVKD. This CDR3 spans 16 amino acids. J lost 3 bases, V lost 3 bases, and 11 bases had no gene match. The CDR3 DNA is TGTGCCATCAGTGAACGGGGGGAATCTTTGGACTACGAGCAGTACTTC. Its translation is CAISERGESLDYEQYF.

This clonotype has only one observation. The V call is TRBV13, the J call TRBJ2-5; the D gene is possibly TRBD1 (6 bases). The V gene's germline CDR1 is PRHDT and CDR2 FYEKMQ (reference sequence). CDR3 length: 15 residues. The V gene lost 4 bases and the J gene lost 1 base, with 13 bases spanning the gap. CDR3: CASSSSGDLQETQYF. CDR3 DNA sequence: TGTGCCAGCAGCTCCTCAGGGGATCTCCAAGAGACCCAGTACTTC.

This clonotype was recorded many times. J is TRBJ2-1 and V is TRBV19; unclear D gene. CDR1 and CDR2 from the germline V gene are LNHDA and SQIVND (reference sequence). V lost 3 bases and J 4 bases, leaving 7 bases between the germline ends. This CDR3 region has 13 residues. CDR3 region: CASSIDIYNEQFF. CDR3 sequence (DNA): TGTGCCAGTAGTATTGACATATACAATGAGCAGTTCTTC.

A few counts support this clonotype. The V gene is TRBV24-1, the J gene TRBJ1-5, with D tentatively TRBD1 (5 bases). V dropped 1 base and J dropped 5 bases, with 11 bases sitting between them. In germline, CDR1 is KGHDR, CDR2 SFDVKD. The CDR3 spans 15 residues. The CDR3 bases are TGTGCCACCAGTGATTTAACAGGTACTTATCAGCCCCAGCATTTT. Its translation is CATSDLTGTYQPQHF.

This clonotype was recorded a few times. The V and J genes are TRBV7-2 and TRBJ2-3; no definite D call. CDR3 length: 15 residues. The V gene's germline CDR1 is SGHTA and CDR2 FQGNSA. V lost 2 bases and J 2 bases, leaving 11 bases between the germline ends. The CDR3 sequence: CASSLSRAYTDTQYF. CDR3 sequence (DNA): TGTGCCAGCAGCTTATCCCGGGCCTACACAGATACGCAGTATTTT.

The genes are TRBV4-1 and TRBJ1-2; weak D call: TRBD1 (5 bases). The V end was cut by 3 bases, the J end by 0 bases, with 11 bases between. The CDR3 is 15 amino acids. Germline V CDR1 and CDR2: MGHRA, YSYEKL. DNA for the CDR3: TGCGCCAGCAGCCAGCCCAGGGAAGCTAACTATGGCTACACCTTC. It encodes CASSQPREANYGYTF.

The rearrangement uses TRBV15 and TRBJ1-4; a possible D gene is TRBD1 (5 bases). Trimming took 0 bases from V and 7 from J, leaving 12 bases between them. The CDR3 totals 15 residues. Germline lookup yields CDR1 LNHNV and CDR2 YYDKDF (reference sequence). CDR3 bases: TGTGCCACCAGCAGAGATGGGGACGGAGGTGAAAAACTGTTTTTT. Residues: CATSRDGDGGEKLFF.

At least ten counts were recorded for this clonotype. The chain combines TRBV18 with TRBJ2-7, with TRBD1 identical over 8 bases. J gave up 4 bases and V 1 base, and 6 bases lay outside the gene matches. Germline CDR1 is KGHSH and CDR2 is LQKENI. The CDR3 sequence is 15 residues long. CDR3 coding DNA: TGTGCCAGCTCACCACGACAGGGGTTTTCGTACGAGCAGTACTTC. It yields the protein CASSPRQGFSYEQYF.

This clonotype was counted many times. The gene calls are TRBV7-9 and TRBJ1-1, with D maybe TRBD1 (6 bases). From germline, CDR1 is SEHNR and CDR2 FQNEAQ (reference sequence). This CDR3 region has 12 residues. Trimming stripped 5 bases from V and 6 bases from J, with 10 bases between. The DNA of the CDR3 is TGTGCCAGCAGCCGCAGGGGATCTGAAGCTTTCTTT. This codes for CASSRRGSEAFF.

This clonotype was seen ten or more times. The chain uses TRBV29-1 and TRBJ2-1, with D perhaps matching TRBD1 (6 bases). Looked up from germline, CDR1 is SQVTM and CDR2 is ANQGSEA. V was pared by 1 base and J by 8 bases, with 12 bases between. The CDR3 extends over 13 amino acids. In DNA, the CDR3 is TGCAGCGTTGAAGGTCTTGCAGGGGATGAGCAGTTCTTC. It is translated as CSVEGLAGDEQFF.

This clonotype was counted once. The chain couples TRBV27 to TRBJ2-5; D is possibly TRBD1 or TRBD2 (5 bases each). The CDR3 has 16 residues. Trimming left V 3 bases short and J 5 bases short, with 19 bases between. Germline CDR1 and CDR2: MNHEY and SMNVEV (reference sequence). CDR3 residues: CASSLGLTEKRETQYF. The CDR3 DNA is TGTGCCAGCAGTTTGGGGCTGACGGAGAAGCGGGAGACCCAGTACTTC.

The chain combines TRBV5-1 with TRBJ2-2, with a possible D match to TRBD2 (6 bases). The CDR3 is made up of 13 amino acids. Between the trimmed V and J ends, which lost 4 bases and 8 bases, there was a span of 12 bases. Germline V CDR1 and CDR2: SGHRS, YFSETQ. CDR3 sequence (DNA): TGCGCCAGCAGCCACTCCAGCGGGGGGGAGCTGTTTTTT. It specifies CASSHSSGGELFF.

This clonotype was counted at least ten times. CDR3 sequence reads: CSALDWDYEQYF. For the CDR3, the DNA is TGCAGTGCCCTTGACTGGGACTACGAGCAGTACTTC. The chain joins TRBV20-1 to TRBJ2-7; D remains ambiguous. Trimming left V 6 bases short and J 3 bases short, with 12 bases between. The CDR3 consists of 12 residues. The germline V gene has CDR1 DFQATT and CDR2 SNEGSKA (reference sequence).

This chain uses TRBV20-1 with TRBJ2-1; the D gene is possibly TRBD2 (5 bases). The CDR3 totals 15 residues. Per the germline V gene, CDR1 is DFQATT and CDR2 is SNEGSKA (reference sequence). Trimming removed 7 bases at V and 5 bases at J, with 21 bases between. CDR3 region: CSVGVAPRRHNEQFF. The CDR3 nucleotides read TGCAGTGTTGGGGTAGCTCCGAGGAGGCACAATGAGCAGTTCTTC.

The chain has TRBV10-3 and TRBJ1-3; unclear D gene. The CDR3 consists of 11 residues. In germline, CDR1 is ENHRY, CDR2 SYGVKD. Trimming stripped 11 bases from V and 3 bases from J, with 8 bases between. CDR3 region: CALEVGNTIYF. Here the CDR3 DNA reads TGTGCCCTAGAGGTTGGAAACACCATATATTTT.

This clonotype was picked up many times. The gene calls are TRBV2 and TRBJ2-7; 11 nucleotides match TRBD2. Germline CDR1 and CDR2: SNHLY and FYNNEI. V was clipped by 6 bases and J by 2 bases; unmatched bases: 3. The CDR3 runs to 14 residues. In DNA form, the CDR3 reads TGTGCCAGCAGACAGGGACTAGCGGCCTACGAGCAGTACTTC. This translates into CASRQGLAAYEQYF.

V and J are TRBV12-3 or TRBV12-4 and TRBJ2-3; tentatively, D is TRBD2 (5 bases). The CDR3 covers 16 residues. V lost 6 bases, J lost 6 bases, and 22 bases lay in between. This CDR3 reads CASRGQLADLPDTQYF. The CDR3 nucleotides read TGTGCCAGCAGGGGCCAGCTAGCCGACCTGCCGGATACGCAGTATTTT.

This sequence joins TRBV6-2 or TRBV6-3 and TRBJ1-5, with unresolved D. The CDR3 contains 14 residues. V shed 0 bases and J shed 4 bases, with 7 bases lying between them. Germline CDR1 reads MNHEY; CDR2 reads SVGEGT. The CDR3 here is CASSYSLVNQPQHF. The DNA of the CDR3 is TGTGCCAGCAGTTACTCGCTCGTAAATCAGCCCCAGCATTTT.

J is TRBJ2-1 and V is TRBV21-1; the table gives TRBD2 as D, unverified against the DNA. TRBV21-1 is termed a pseudogene. The CDR3 spans 17 residues. CDR3 region: CASSKEAGGAPYNEQFF. CDR3 coding DNA: TGTGCCAGCAGCAAAGAGGCGGGAGGCGCTCCCTACAATGAGCAGTTCTTC.